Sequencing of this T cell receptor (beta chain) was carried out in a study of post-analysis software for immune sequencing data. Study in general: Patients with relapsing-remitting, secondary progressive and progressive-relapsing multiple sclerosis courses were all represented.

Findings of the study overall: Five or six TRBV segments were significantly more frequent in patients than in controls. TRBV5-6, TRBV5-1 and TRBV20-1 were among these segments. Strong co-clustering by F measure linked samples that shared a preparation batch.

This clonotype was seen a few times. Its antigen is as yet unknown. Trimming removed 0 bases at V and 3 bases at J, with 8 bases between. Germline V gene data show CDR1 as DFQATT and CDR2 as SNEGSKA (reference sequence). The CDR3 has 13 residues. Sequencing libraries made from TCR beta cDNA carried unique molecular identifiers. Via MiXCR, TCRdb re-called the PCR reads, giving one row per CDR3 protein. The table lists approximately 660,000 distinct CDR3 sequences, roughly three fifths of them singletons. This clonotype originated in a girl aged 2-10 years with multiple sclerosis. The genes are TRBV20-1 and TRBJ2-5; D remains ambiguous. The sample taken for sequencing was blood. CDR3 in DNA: TGCAGTGCTAGAGAAGTCTACGAAGAGACCCAGTACTTC. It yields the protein CSAREVYEETQYF.